The clone carrying this T cell receptor (beta chain) was detected only once. The sample originates from a study of shared T cell receptors in the human thymus. Per germline, CDR1 KGHSH and CDR2 LQKENI. This CDR3 has 14 amino acids. Trimming removed 3 bases from V and 3 bases from J; junction bases left unmatched: 3. Some clones are missing from TCRdb's copy, which holds only in-frame ones; the method was immunoSEQ multiplex PCR. The sample consists of about 660,000 clones, around 89% of them appearing once. This sample was also put to use in a study of human thymus T cells. That source adds: Thymus specimens were resections from corrective heart surgery. Thymic and blood repertoires appeared to display a bias in their usage of V and J genes.

This sequence originates from a boy younger than two with a congenital heart defect. The source material was thymocytes. The rearrangement joins TRBV18 to TRBJ2-3; 7 nucleotides match TRBD2. The CDR3 bases are TGTGCCAGCTCACCCATCGGGGGGACAGATACGCAGTATTTT. This sequence encodes CASSPIGGTDTQYF.